This passage covers 5 T cell receptor beta chains from one sample sequenced in a study of blood T cells in healthy people across ages. Primers used in a second PCR of roughly 6 to 12 cycles were a sample-barcoded 5' primer and a J-beta primer mix. TCRdb called the 5' RACE reads again in MiXCR, with one record for every CDR3 protein. The data hold around 1.5 million distinct CDR3 sequences, with 42% observed a single time. The sequencing input was blood. These TCRs come from a woman younger than 30 in good health.

About this clonotype: An end of the junction differs from the germline gene, which may be a read error. The rearrangement uses TRBV7-9 and TRBJ2-5; D tentatively reads TRBD1 or TRBD2 (5 bases each). Germline V gene sequence: CDR1 SEHNR, CDR2 FQNEAQ (reference sequence). The CDR3 runs 15 residues. The CDR3 loop is CASSPPGRIQETRYF. Here the CDR3 DNA reads TGTGCCAGCAGCCCACCGGGACGGATACAAGAGACCCGGTACTTC.

This clonotype was detected only a few times. The V and J genes are TRBV10-3 and TRBJ2-7; TRBD2 aligns across 11 bases. V shed 10 bases and J 2 bases; nucleotides not matched to a gene: 10. The CDR3 loop spans 15 amino acids. Germline V lookup: CDR1 ENHRY, CDR2 SYGVKD. Written as DNA, the CDR3 is TGTGCCACCCAAAACGGACTAGCGGGCCCCTACGAGCAGTACTTC. It translates to CATQNGLAGPYEQYF.

In regard to this clonotype: The junction differs from germline at one of its ends, possibly a read error. The chain employs TRBV12-3 or TRBV12-4 and TRBJ2-7, with TRBD2 identical over 10 bases. The CDR3 sequence is 14 residues long. CDR3 sequence reads: CVSRMSGRAYEQYF. The CDR3 DNA follows: TGTGTCAGCAGAATGAGCGGGAGGGCCTACGAGCAGTACTTC.

Worth noting for this clonotype: At one end the junction does not follow the germline gene, possibly because of a read error. This chain joins TRBV2 and TRBJ1-2, with D tentatively TRBD1 (6 bases). CDR1 and CDR2 (germline): SNHLY, FYNNEI. The length of the CDR3 is 13 residues. CDR3 in amino acids: CASIVQGIYGYTF. The CDR3 DNA reads as TGCGCCAGCATCGTCCAGGGGATCTATGGCTACACCTTC.

The CDR3 DNA is TGTGCCAGCAGCTTATACGGGAGGGAGGAGCAGTACTTC. Translation gives CASSLYGREEQYF. The J gene is TRBJ2-4, the V gene TRBV7-9, with TRBD2 matching 8 bases. V shed 2 bases, J shed 13 bases, and the junction held 7 bases outside the gene matches. Per the germline V gene, CDR1 is SEHNR and CDR2 is FQNEAQ (reference sequence). The length of the CDR3 is 13 residues. The whole variable domain, remainder taken from reference TRBV7-9 and TRBJ2-4, is DTGVSQNPRHKITKRGQNVTFRCDPISEHNRLYWYRQTLGQGPEFLTYFQNEAQLEKSRLLSDRFSAERPKGSFSTLEIQRTEQGDSAMYLCASSLYGREEQYFGAGTRLSVL.